The 22 T cell receptor beta chains presented below share a single source sample, sequenced in a study of blood T cells in healthy people across ages. Combining a sample-barcoded 5' primer with a J-beta primer mix, a second PCR ran for roughly 7 to 11 cycles. TCRdb ran MiXCR on the 5' RACE reads and lists one entry per CDR3 protein. The table shows 500,000 to 600,000 distinct CDR3 sequences, with 27% occurring only once. Sequencing used blood. The receptors stem from a woman between 65 and 79 years old in good health.

This clonotype came up a few times. The junction differs from germline at one of its ends, possibly a read error. The chain combines TRBV5-1 with TRBJ2-4, with 7 nucleotides matching TRBD1. Germline values: CDR1 SGHRS, CDR2 YFSETQ. The CDR3 loop spans 14 amino acids. CDR3 sequence: CASSDGTAENIQYF. CDR3 coding DNA: TGCGCCAGCAGCGACGGGACAGCCGAAAACATTCAGTACTTC. The full variable domain, with the rest looked up from reference TRBV5-1 and TRBJ2-4, is KAGVTQTPRYLIKTRGQQVTLSCSPISGHRSVSWYQQTPGQGLQFLFEYFSETQRNKGNFPGRFSGRQFSNSRSEMNVSTLELGDSALYLCASSDGTAENIQYFGAGTRLSVL.

The chain uses TRBV7-2 and TRBJ2-5; TRBD1 agrees at 7 bases. After removal of 5 bases from V and 6 bases from J, the junction contained 15 bases not matched to a gene. There are 16 residues in the CDR3. Germline V gene sequence: CDR1 SGHTA, CDR2 FQGNSA. CDR3 nucleotides: TGTGCCAGCAGCCCCCTCGGTAGCGAGGGGGCAAAGACCCAGTACTTC. Translation: CASSPLGSEGAKTQYF.

The chain is built from TRBV25-1 and TRBJ2-1; tentative D call: TRBD1 (5 bases). There are 16 residues in the CDR3. Germline V CDR1 and CDR2: MGHDK, SYGVNS. The ends were cut back, 4 bases at V and 5 bases at J, with 18 bases in the middle. CDR3 bases: TGTGCCAGCAGTGGACGACATGGGTGGGGCCACAATGAGCAGTTCTTC. Translating gives CASSGRHGWGHNEQFF.

This clonotype was counted a few times. V gene TRBV12-3 or TRBV12-4 combines with J gene TRBJ2-2; D tentatively fits TRBD1 or TRBD2 (6 bases each). The germline V and J ends were trimmed by 8 bases and 5 bases, with 21 bases remaining between them. CDR3 size: 16 residues. This CDR3 is CASSLRSGGPTGELFF. As DNA, the CDR3 is TGTGCCAGCTCCCTGCGCAGTGGGGGGCCAACCGGGGAGCTGTTTTTT.

V and J are TRBV20-1 and TRBJ1-3; maybe TRBD1 (5 bases). Trimming stripped 1 base from V and 2 bases from J, with 9 bases between. Germline V lookup: CDR1 DFQATT, CDR2 SNEGSKA (reference sequence). The CDR3 loop spans 14 amino acids. Here the CDR3 reads CSARGGGAGNTIYF. CDR3 bases: TGCAGTGCTAGAGGTGGGGGGGCTGGAAACACCATATATTTT.

V is TRBV3-1 and J is TRBJ2-7; weak D call: TRBD1 (6 bases). V was trimmed by 4 bases and J by 6 bases, leaving 13 bases between them. The CDR3 has 13 residues. Per the germline V gene, CDR1 is LGHDT and CDR2 is YNNKEL (reference sequence). The CDR3 protein is CASSRLTGSEQYF. As DNA, the CDR3 is TGTGCCAGCAGCCGCCTGACAGGTTCCGAGCAGTACTTC.

The chain links TRBV7-9 to TRBJ2-3; D unresolved. Germline lookup yields CDR1 SEHNR and CDR2 FQNEAQ (reference sequence). The ends were cut back, 3 bases at V and 2 bases at J, with 6 bases in the middle. This CDR3 spans 13 amino acids. The CDR3 region has the DNA TGTGCCAGCAGCTTTAGCCACACAGATACGCAGTATTTT. This sequence encodes CASSFSHTDTQYF.

The rearrangement uses TRBV7-2 and TRBJ2-5; the D gene is possibly TRBD2 (7 bases). CDR1 and CDR2 (germline): SGHTA, FQGNSA. The V and J ends lost 4 bases and 5 bases respectively, with 20 bases between them. This CDR3 has 16 residues. DNA for the CDR3: TGTGCCAGCAGCTCTCCCCAGGGCGGGGGCCAGGAGACCCAGTACTTC. Its translation is CASSSPQGGGQETQYF.

V and J are TRBV4-3 and TRBJ2-5; TRBD2 aligns across 12 bases. This CDR3 spans 19 amino acids. With 4 bases clipped from V and 5 bases from J, the junction kept 17 bases outside the gene matches. Looked up from germline, CDR1 is LGHNA and CDR2 is YSLEER. This CDR3 reads CASSPSRTSGVNSGETQYF. CDR3 DNA sequence: TGCGCCAGCAGCCCTTCGAGGACTAGCGGGGTCAACAGCGGGGAGACCCAGTACTTC.

V usage is TRBV15 and J usage is TRBJ2-3; TRBD1 aligns across 7 bases. CDR3 length equals 17 residues. J gave up 2 bases and V 3 bases, and 11 bases lay outside the gene matches. The germline CDR1 and CDR2 sequences are LNHNV and YYDKDF (reference sequence). Here the CDR3 reads CATSRGYGDSYTDTQYF. CDR3 in DNA: TGTGCCACCAGCAGGGGGTACGGGGACAGTTACACAGATACGCAGTATTTT.

This clonotype was observed a few times. The rearrangement links TRBV20-1 to TRBJ1-2; 8 bases are a match to TRBD1. There are 12 residues in the CDR3. V lost 7 bases and J lost 8; bases outside the gene matches: 9. The germline V gene encodes CDR1 DFQATT and CDR2 SNEGSKA (reference sequence). CDR3 in DNA: TGCAGTGGGACAGGGACTACGAGAGGCTACACCTTC. This codes for CSGTGTTRGYTF.

This clonotype was counted a few times. One end of the junction varies from germline; a read error may be responsible. CDR3 sequence reads: CASSLGGGAKETQYF. In nucleotides, the CDR3 is TGCGCCAGCAGCTTAGGCGGGGGGGCCAAAGAGACCCAGTACTTC. The rearrangement joins TRBV11-2 to TRBJ2-5, with 9 bases that match TRBD2. Per germline, CDR1 SGHAT and CDR2 FQNNGV. The CDR3 loop spans 15 amino acids.

The chain carries TRBV6-1 and TRBJ2-4, with 15 nucleotides matching TRBD2. CDR1 and CDR2 from the germline V gene are MNHNS and SASEGT. V shed 6 bases, J shed 8 bases, and the junction held 8 bases outside the gene matches. The CDR3 contains 16 residues. CDR3 sequence reads: CASRPGLAGGPDIQYF. CDR3 nucleotides: TGTGCCAGCAGACCCGGACTAGCGGGAGGGCCGGACATTCAGTACTTC.

This clonotype has a handful of counts. The chain couples TRBV24-1 to TRBJ2-7, with a possible D match to TRBD2 (6 bases). This CDR3 is 16 amino acids long. The germline gives CDR1 KGHDR, CDR2 SFDVKD. V lost 3 bases and J lost 2, with 16 bases in between. Written as DNA, the CDR3 is TGTGCCACCAGTGATGTCCGCGGGACGGCCGCCTACGAGCAGTACTTC. The encoded protein is CATSDVRGTAAYEQYF.

V gene TRBV29-1 combines with J gene TRBJ2-1; D is unclear. The V and J ends lost 3 bases and 10 bases respectively, with 13 bases between them. CDR1 and CDR2 (germline): SQVTM, ANQGSEA. The CDR3 has 12 amino acids. CDR3 in DNA: TGCAGCGTTGACCCCTTAGCTGGCGAGCAGTTCTTC. Translated: CSVDPLAGEQFF.

The chain carries TRBV7-2 and TRBJ1-6, with D possibly being TRBD1 (5 bases). Germline V gives CDR1 SGHTA, CDR2 FQGNSA. V shed 1 base and J shed 14 bases, with 15 bases lying between them. CDR3 length: 14 residues. CDR3: CASSLGGSRVALHF. In DNA, the CDR3 is TGTGCCAGCAGCTTAGGAGGGAGCAGGGTGGCCCTCCACTTT.

This chain joins TRBV7-2 and TRBJ1-2; 7 bases are a match to TRBD1. The CDR3 covers 14 residues. The ends lost 1 base at V and 6 bases at J; junction bases unmatched: 5. Germline V gives CDR1 SGHTA, CDR2 FQGNSA. The CDR3 coding sequence is TGTGCCAGCAGCTTAGAACAGGGGAGGAATGGCTACACCTTC. Protein sequence: CASSLEQGRNGYTF.

The sample holds one count of this clonotype. The chain couples TRBV7-8 to TRBJ2-3; no firm D call. This CDR3 comprises 13 residues. The V end was cut by 2 bases, the J end by 5 bases, with 8 bases between. Germline assignment: CDR1 SGHVS and CDR2 FQNEAQ. The CDR3 coding sequence is TGTGCCAGCAGCTTACTGGAAGAAGATACGCAGTATTTT. Protein sequence: CASSLLEEDTQYF.

This chain links TRBV4-3 with TRBJ2-3, with 12 bases identical to TRBD2. The CDR3 contains 15 residues. J gave up 6 bases and V 3 bases, and 4 bases lay outside the gene matches. CDR1 is LGHNA, CDR2 YSLEER, per germline. Here the CDR3 reads CASSHLAGGQDTQYF. The CDR3 DNA is TGCGCCAGCAGCCACCTAGCGGGGGGGCAGGATACGCAGTATTTT.

This sequence joins TRBV12-3 or TRBV12-4 and TRBJ2-5; D call uncertain. The CDR3 runs 13 residues. Trimming took off 6 bases at V and 3 bases at J, with 11 bases between the two ends. The CDR3 DNA is TGTGCCAGCAGCCGAGACCTAAAAGAGACCCAGTACTTC. Encoded protein: CASSRDLKETQYF.

V gene TRBV29-1 combines with J gene TRBJ1-4; no reliable D call. The ends were cut back, 4 bases at V and 0 bases at J, with 9 bases in the middle. CDR1 SQVTM and CDR2 ANQGSEA come from the germline V gene. CDR3 length: 14 amino acids. The CDR3 region is CSVVKGSTNEKLFF. CDR3 sequence (DNA): TGCAGCGTTGTAAAGGGTTCAACTAATGAAAAACTGTTTTTT.

J is TRBJ1-2 and V is TRBV9; TRBD1 matches 7 bases. Trimming cost V 3 bases and J 6 bases; bases outside gene matches: 5. CDR3 length equals 13 residues. Germline V gives CDR1 SGDLS, CDR2 YYNGEE. The CDR3 DNA reads TGTGCCAGCAGCGGGATCCAGGGGGATGGCTACACCTTC. It encodes CASSGIQGDGYTF.